The 19 T cell receptor beta chains given below trace back to one sample, sequenced in a study of control samples from healthy donors and cancer patients (dated by TCRdb to 2019 to 2021). Library prep was done by the immunoSEQ multiplex PCR assay. This is the immuneACCESS table as TCRdb keeps it, with only in-frame sequences that have V and J called. A part of the clones is gone; compared with another copy, unresolved V genes explain less than half, and the rest is unexplained. The sample contains roughly 88,000 clones, around 85% of them found a single time. The top ten clones comprise 19% of the sample. The sample consisted of blood. All receptors derive from a man aged 25 to 40 in good health.

This chain links TRBV28 with TRBJ2-1, with D hard to call. Germline CDR1 reads MDHEN; CDR2 reads SYDVKM. There are 14 residues in the CDR3. Trimming removed 5 bases at V and 6 bases at J, with 14 bases between. CDR3 coding DNA: TGTGCCAGCAGTCCCCTTAGGGCAGTCAATGAGCAGTTCTTC. Translating gives CASSPLRAVNEQFF.

The chain uses TRBV6-5 and TRBJ1-5; D is possibly TRBD1 (5 bases). V dropped 4 bases and J dropped 1 base, with 14 bases sitting between them. Germline loops: CDR1 MNHEY, CDR2 SVGAGI. CDR3 length equals 16 residues. CDR3 coding DNA: TGTGCCAGCAGTTTAACGGGGGGGAACAGCAATCAGCCCCAGCATTTT. This encodes CASSLTGGNSNQPQHF.

The rearrangement links TRBV6-1 to TRBJ2-5; maybe TRBD1 (6 bases). The length of the CDR3 is 14 residues. The germline gives CDR1 MNHNS, CDR2 SASEGT. V was pared by 1 base and J by 4 bases, with 10 bases between. The CDR3 is CASSEEIQGETQYF. CDR3 bases: TGTGCCAGCAGTGAAGAAATACAGGGAGAGACCCAGTACTTC.

In DNA, the CDR3 is TGCAGCGTTGGGCAGTACACTGAAGCTTTCTTT. This translates into CSVGQYTEAFF. The chain combines TRBV29-1 with TRBJ1-1; D gene ambiguous. The CDR3 spans 11 residues. V lost 4 bases, J lost 3 bases, and 6 bases lay in between. From germline, CDR1 is SQVTM and CDR2 ANQGSEA.

This chain joins TRBV25-1 and TRBJ2-1; D perhaps matches TRBD1 (5 bases). Germline V gene data show CDR1 as MGHDK and CDR2 as SYGVNS. The V end was cut by 2 bases, the J end by 0 bases, with 5 bases between. This CDR3 has 14 amino acids. Here the CDR3 DNA reads TGTGCCAGCAGTGAACAGGGCTCCTACAATGAGCAGTTCTTC. It codes for CASSEQGSYNEQFF.

The rearrangement uses TRBV9 and TRBJ2-1; D is possibly TRBD1 (6 bases). This CDR3 is 16 amino acids long. Germline CDR1 reads SGDLS; CDR2 reads YYNGEE. The V gene lost 0 bases and the J gene lost 0 bases, with 10 bases spanning the gap. CDR3 region: CASSVADRSSYNEQFF. The CDR3, as DNA: TGTGCCAGCAGCGTAGCCGACAGGAGCTCCTACAATGAGCAGTTCTTC. The whole variable domain, remainder taken from reference TRBV9 and TRBJ2-1, is DSGVTQTPKHLITATGQRVTLRCSPRSGDLSVYWYQQSLDQGLQFLIQYYNGEERAKGNILERFSAQQFPDLHSELNLSSLELGDSALYFCASSVADRSSYNEQFFGPGTRLTVL.

The CDR3 DNA sequence: TGTGCCAGCGACGATCTGGGGGCGGGCAATCAGCCCCAGCATTTT. It specifies CASDDLGAGNQPQHF. This chain joins TRBV2 and TRBJ1-5; a possible D gene is TRBD1 (6 bases). The CDR3 is made up of 15 amino acids. The germline V gene encodes CDR1 SNHLY and CDR2 FYNNEI. V gave up 8 bases and J gave up 2 bases, with 16 bases separating them.

The chain has TRBV5-1 and TRBJ1-4, with D maybe TRBD1 (5 bases). Trimming stripped 2 bases from V and 6 bases from J, with 17 bases between. CDR1 and CDR2 (germline): SGHRS, YFSETQ. CDR3 length equals 16 residues. The CDR3 bases are TGCGCCAGCAGCTTCTCAGGGAAGGAATTTGATGAAAAACTGTTTTTT. Protein sequence: CASSFSGKEFDEKLFF. The full variable domain, in which reference TRBV5-1 and TRBJ1-4 provide the parts outside the CDR3, is KAGVTQTPRYLIKTRGQQVTLSCSPISGHRSVSWYQQTPGQGLQFLFEYFSETQRNKGNFPGRFSGRQFSNSRSEMNVSTLELGDSALYLCASSFSGKEFDEKLFFGSGTQLSVL.

V usage is TRBV25-1 and J usage is TRBJ2-5; the match to TRBD1 covers 10 bases. CDR3 length: 16 amino acids. Germline loops: CDR1 MGHDK, CDR2 SYGVNS. Trimming at V came to 1 base and at J to 5 bases, leaving 7 bases not matched to a gene. This chain's CDR3 is CASSELTGGKGETQYF. The DNA of the CDR3 is TGTGCCAGCAGTGAATTGACAGGGGGCAAAGGGGAGACCCAGTACTTC. Drawing the rest from reference TRBV25-1 and TRBJ2-5, the complete variable domain is EADIYQTPRYLVIGTGKKITLECSQTMGHDKMYWYQQDPGMELHLIHYSYGVNSTEKGDLSSESTVSRIRTEHFPLTLESARPSHTSQYLCASSELTGGKGETQYFGPGTRLLVL.

The CDR3 DNA reads as TGTGCCAGCAGTTTAAGGGGGTGGGAGCAGTACTTC. Translating it yields CASSLRGWEQYF. The rearrangement links TRBV28 to TRBJ2-7; D might be TRBD1 (6 bases). The germline CDR1 and CDR2 sequences are MDHEN and SYDVKM. Trimming took off 2 bases at V and 7 bases at J, with 9 bases between the two ends. This CDR3 has 12 residues.

The genes are TRBV9 and TRBJ2-2; 9 positions match TRBD1. Looked up from germline, CDR1 is SGDLS and CDR2 is YYNGEE. Trimming took 3 bases from V and 3 from J; bases not matched to a gene: 6. The CDR3 contains 16 residues. CDR3 amino acids: CASSEGGTGHTGELFF. The CDR3 DNA is TGTGCCAGCAGCGAGGGGGGGACAGGGCACACCGGGGAGCTGTTTTTT.

The rearrangement joins TRBV24-1 to TRBJ1-4, with 7 bases that match TRBD1. The CDR3 has 14 residues. CDR1 and CDR2 from the germline V gene are KGHDR and SFDVKD. Unmatched junction bases numbered 6, after V lost 4 bases and J lost 8 bases. The CDR3 bases are TGTGCCACCAGTGAGGGAGGGGGCGAAGAAAAACTGTTTTTT. As protein: CATSEGGGEEKLFF.

This rearrangement joins TRBV11-2 to TRBJ1-1; no definite D call. The V and J ends lost 6 bases and 5 bases respectively, with 13 bases between them. This CDR3 is 13 amino acids long. CDR1 SGHAT and CDR2 FQNNGV come from the germline V gene. The CDR3, as DNA: TGTGCCAGCAGTCCAATATGGGGAACTGAAGCTTTCTTT. Translating it yields CASSPIWGTEAFF.

The gene calls are TRBV6-6 and TRBJ1-2; 10 nucleotides align to TRBD1. CDR3 length: 16 residues. V was pared by 2 bases and J by 7 bases, with 10 bases of the junction left unmatched. CDR1 and CDR2 (germline): MNHNY, SVGAGI (reference sequence). The CDR3 nucleotides read TGTGCCAGCAGTTACGATTTTCCGGGACAGGGGTTTGGCTACACCTTC. Amino acid sequence: CASSYDFPGQGFGYTF.

The chain has TRBV18 and TRBJ2-2, with 7 positions matching TRBD1. V lost 2 bases, J lost 5 bases, and 11 bases stayed unmatched. The CDR3 is 17 amino acids. Looked up from germline, CDR1 is KGHSH and CDR2 is LQKENI. This CDR3 is CASSPSSPQGVTGELFF. The CDR3 DNA sequence: TGTGCCAGCTCACCATCATCGCCGCAGGGGGTTACCGGGGAGCTGTTTTTT. Together with reference TRBV18 and TRBJ2-2, the CDR3 gives the full variable domain: NAGVMQNPRHLVRRRGQEARLRCSPMKGHSHVYWYRQLPEEGLKFMVYLQKENIIDESGMPKERFSAEFPKEGPSILRIQQVVRGDSAAYFCASSPSSPQGVTGELFFGEGSRLTVL.

V usage is TRBV3-1 (or the pseudogene TRBV3-2) and J usage is TRBJ1-5; D gene unclear. Trimming removed 1 base from V and 4 bases from J, with 17 bases in between. The germline V gene has CDR1 LGHDT and CDR2 YNNKEL (reference sequence). The CDR3 runs 17 residues. The CDR3 sequence: CASSQGVLGGPNQPQHF. The CDR3 DNA follows: TGTGCCAGCAGCCAAGGGGTGCTCGGAGGACCAAATCAGCCCCAGCATTTT.

The chain carries TRBV6-5 and TRBJ2-5, with 9 nucleotides matching TRBD1. CDR1 MNHEY and CDR2 SVGAGI come from the germline V gene. With V trimmed by 2 bases and J by 4 bases, 8 bases remained unmatched. This CDR3 has 16 amino acids. The CDR3 reads CASSYPRTGEPETQYF. The CDR3 region has the DNA TGTGCCAGCAGTTACCCTAGGACAGGGGAACCAGAGACCCAGTACTTC.

The genes are TRBV6-6 and TRBJ1-5; 7 bases match TRBD1. The CDR3 covers 14 residues. V lost 5 bases to trimming and J lost 3 bases; unmatched junction nucleotides: 4. CDR1 is MNHNY and CDR2 is SVGAGI in the germline V gene (reference sequence). The CDR3 bases are TGTGCCAGCAGTGTGGACAGGCTCAATCAGCCCCAGCATTTT. Translation gives CASSVDRLNQPQHF.

This clone showed up just a few times. The gene calls are TRBV19 and TRBJ1-2, with a possible D match to TRBD1 (6 bases). The CDR3 covers 15 residues. V was trimmed by 4 bases and J by 5 bases, leaving 17 bases between them. Looked up from germline, CDR1 is LNHDA and CDR2 is SQIVND (reference sequence). CDR3 sequence reads: CASSTPGHSVYGYTF. In DNA form, the CDR3 reads TGTGCCAGTAGTACGCCGGGACACAGTGTATATGGCTACACCTTC.